This is a list of T cell receptor beta chains from one sample in a study of blood T cell repertoires in COVID-19. The method was immunoSEQ multiplex PCR; TCRdb's version includes in-frame clones alone and lacks a portion of them. Of roughly 150,000 clones in the sample, approximately 84% were seen once. Sequencing was performed on peripheral blood. The receptors were sampled from a human donor in a cohort sampled during active COVID-19. Both conserved end residues are part of each CDR3. A D gene is named only where the DNA matches it firmly. The size field is filled for only some rows; it gives once, few, many or a size class.

>TRBV4-3|TRBD1|TRBJ2-2|-
TGCGCCAGCAGCCAAAGACAGGGGGGAACCGGGGAGCTGTTTTTT
CASSQRQGGTGELFF
>TRBV6-5|TRBD1|TRBJ1-4|-
TGTGCCAGCAGAACCGGGACAGCTAATAATGAAAAACTGTTTTTT
CASRTGTANNEKLFF
>TRBV3-1/TRBV3-2|TRBD2|TRBJ2-2|-
TGTGCCAGCAGCGCCACACTAGCGGGAGGGACCGGGGAGCTGTTTTTT
CASSATLAGGTGELFF
>TRBV18|TRBD2|TRBJ2-1|-
TGTGCCAGCTCTGGGGAGGGAGGGGACAATGAGCAGTTCTTC
CASSGEGGDNEQFF
>TRBV7-9|TRBD1|TRBJ1-5|-
TGTGCCAGCAGCTTAGGCTTGGGGGACAGGGGAGGGCAGCCCCAGCATTTT
CASSLGLGDRGGQPQHF
>TRBV5-6|-|TRBJ1-3|-
TGTGCCAGCAGATTGGGTCTAGGGGCTGGAAACACCATATATTTT
CASRLGLGAGNTIYF
>TRBV4-1|TRBD1|TRBJ1-1|-
TGCGCCAGCAGCCAGGACAGGGGGGACCTTCTTAGCAACACTGAAGCTTTCTTT
CASSQDRGDLLSNTEAFF
>TRBV3-1/TRBV3-2|TRBD2|TRBJ2-3|once
TGTGCCAGCAGTCGACTAGCGGGGGAAAGCACAGATACGCAGTATTTT
CASSRLAGESTDTQYF
>TRBV7-3|TRBD2|TRBJ2-1|-
TGTGCCAGCAGCTTAACGTTGCTAGCGGGAGACAATGAGCAGTTCTTC
CASSLTLLAGDNEQFF
>TRBV7-2|-|TRBJ1-2|-
TGTGCCAGCAGCTTAGTTCCAGGGGCCGGCTACACCTTC
CASSLVPGAGYTF
>TRBV19|-|TRBJ2-3|-
TGTGCCAGTAGTATAGACAGGGTTAGGGATACGCAGTATTTT
CASSIDRVRDTQYF
>TRBV6-2/TRBV6-3|-|TRBJ1-6|-
TGTGCCAGCAGCTCTGTCCTCTCGAATTCACCCCTCCACTTT
CASSSVLSNSPLHF
>TRBV3-1/TRBV3-2|TRBD1|TRBJ1-2|-
TGTGCCAGCAGCCAAGTACCGGGACAGGGGGGCTACACCTTC
CASSQVPGQGGYTF
>TRBV5-1|-|TRBJ2-1|-
TGCGCCAGCAGCGACTCCGCCCGCTTTAACAATGAGCAGTTCTTC
CASSDSARFNNEQFF
>TRBV5-6|-|TRBJ1-3|-
TGTGCCAGCAGCCCTCCCACAGGCGACTCTGGAAACACCATATATTTT
CASSPPTGDSGNTIYF
>TRBV2|-|TRBJ1-3|-
TGTGCCAGCAGTGCTCAGGGCTCCTCTGGAAACACCATATATTTT
CASSAQGSSGNTIYF
>TRBV19|-|TRBJ2-5|-
TGTGCCAGTAGTATCCTGGGAGCCCAAGAGACCCAGTACTTC
CASSILGAQETQYF
>TRBV4-3|TRBD1|TRBJ2-5|-
TGCGCCAGCAGCCTATCCGGGACAGTTCAAGAGACCCAGTACTTC
CASSLSGTVQETQYF
>TRBV5-1|-|TRBJ1-3|once
TGCGCCAGCAGTCCTGAAGGGGGTAGCTCTGGAAACACCATATATTTT
CASSPEGGSSGNTIYF
>TRBV24-1|TRBD1|TRBJ2-3|-
TGTGCCACCTCAACGTCGGGGACAGGGAAGACAGATACGCAGTATTTT
CATSTSGTGKTDTQYF
>TRBV7-2|TRBD1|TRBJ2-7|-
TGTGCCAGCACCCCCGGGACAGGACTAAGCTCCTACGAGCAGTACTTC
CASTPGTGLSSYEQYF
>TRBV5-1|-|TRBJ1-1|-
TGCGCCAGCAGCTTGGATGGGGGGAGCACTGAAGCTTTCTTT
CASSLDGGSTEAFF
>TRBV4-1|-|TRBJ1-2|-
TGCGCCAGCAGCCAAGATGCAGGGGCGCTGGGCTATGGCTACACCTTC
CASSQDAGALGYGYTF
>TRBV18|TRBD1|TRBJ1-6|-
TGTGCCAGCTCACCCCGACAGGGCGTCTCACCCCTCCACTTT
CASSPRQGVSPLHF
>TRBV20-1|-|TRBJ2-1|-
TGCAGTGCACCCCAGGGATACGAGCAGTTCTTC
CSAPQGYEQFF
>TRBV5-1|TRBD2|TRBJ2-3|-
TGCGCCAGCAGCTTTGGTCGGAGCGGGGGGGCCGGGGGCACAGATACGCAGTATTTT
CASSFGRSGGAGGTDTQYF
>TRBV24-1|-|TRBJ1-1|-
TGTGCCACCAGTGCAGCGTTTAACACTGAAGCTTTCTTT
CATSAAFNTEAFF
>TRBV7-2|-|TRBJ1-6|-
TGTGCCAGCAGCCCTTTCGCGGGTACGAGTAATTCACCCCTCCACTTT
CASSPFAGTSNSPLHF
>TRBV18|-|TRBJ2-2|-
TGTGCCAGCTCACCGAATAATGCGGGACCCTTCCCCGGGGAGCTGTTTTTT
CASSPNNAGPFPGELFF
>TRBV12-3/TRBV12-4|-|TRBJ1-1|-
TGTGCCAGCAGCTGGGACTCTAGAACTGAAGCTTTCTTT
CASSWDSRTEAFF
>TRBV6-6|-|TRBJ1-1|-
TGTGCCAGCAGTTACAGCCCACGGACTGAAGCTTTCTTT
CASSYSPRTEAFF
>TRBV5-1|TRBD1|TRBJ2-2|once
TGCGCCAGCAGCTTGGGAACAGGGGCCACCGGGGAGCTGTTTTTT
CASSLGTGATGELFF
>TRBV11-2|-|TRBJ1-5|-
TGTGCCAGCAGCTTAGAAAGGGGCGATCAGCCCCAGCATTTT
CASSLERGDQPQHF
>TRBV5-6|TRBD2|TRBJ2-1|once
TGTGCCAGCAGCTCCACTAGCGGGAGTGCAAATGAGCAGTTCTTC
CASSSTSGSANEQFF
>TRBV19|TRBD1|TRBJ1-1|-
TGTGCCAGTAGTACGGACAGGGACCCTGAAGCTTTCTTT
CASSTDRDPEAFF
>TRBV5-8|-|TRBJ2-2|-
TGTGCCAGCAGCTTAAGAGCGACCGGGGAGCTGTTTTTT
CASSLRATGELFF
>TRBV7-9|TRBD2|TRBJ2-3|-
TGTGCCAGCAGCTTAGGGACATTAGCGGGAGATCTTAGCACGCAGTATTTT
CASSLGTLAGDLSTQYF
>TRBV5-4|-|TRBJ1-2|-
TGTGCCAGCAGCTTGGGGCAGGCGATCTATGGCTACACCTTC
CASSLGQAIYGYTF
>TRBV10-2|-|TRBJ1-1|once
TGCGCCAGCAGCTCTAGAAGTCCCCGCAACACTGAAGCTTTCTTT
CASSSRSPRNTEAFF
>TRBV11-2|TRBD2|TRBJ2-3|-
TGTGCCAGCAGCTTAGCTGGACTAGCGGGGGGGGCGGATACGCAGTATTTT
CASSLAGLAGGADTQYF
>TRBV5-1|-|TRBJ2-5|-
TGCGCCAGCAGCTTGGGGGTGGCTGGCAGGGGAGGGCCAGAGACCCAGTACTTC
CASSLGVAGRGGPETQYF
>TRBV18|-|TRBJ1-5|-
TGTGCCAGCTCACAAGGGGATAGCAATCAGCCCCAGCATTTT
CASSQGDSNQPQHF
>TRBV6-2/TRBV6-3|-|TRBJ2-5|-
TGTGCCAGCAGCCCCTCCCCGACTGCACCGAAAGAAGAGACCCAGTACTTC
CASSPSPTAPKEETQYF